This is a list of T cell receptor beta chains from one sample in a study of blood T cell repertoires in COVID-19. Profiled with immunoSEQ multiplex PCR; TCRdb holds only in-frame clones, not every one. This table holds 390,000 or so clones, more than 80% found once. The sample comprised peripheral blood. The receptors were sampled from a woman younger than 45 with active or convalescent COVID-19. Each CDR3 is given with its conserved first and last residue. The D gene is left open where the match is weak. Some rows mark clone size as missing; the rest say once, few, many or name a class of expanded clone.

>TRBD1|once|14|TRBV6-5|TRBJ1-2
CASRGQGASVGYTF
TGTGCCAGCAGGGGACAGGGGGCGTCAGTTGGCTACACCTTC
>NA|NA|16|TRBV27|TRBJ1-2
CASSSITPQTMFGYTF
TGTGCCAGCAGCTCGATAACCCCACAAACAATGTTTGGCTACACCTTC
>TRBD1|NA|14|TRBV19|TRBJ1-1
CASSPGQGHTEAFF
TGTGCCAGTAGTCCGGGACAGGGCCACACTGAAGCTTTCTTT
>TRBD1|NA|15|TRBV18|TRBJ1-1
CASSSLDRRDTEAFF
TGTGCCAGCTCATCACTGGACAGGCGGGACACTGAAGCTTTCTTT
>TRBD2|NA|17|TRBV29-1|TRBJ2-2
CSAPRTSGSRDTGELFF
TGCAGCGCCCCGCGGACTAGCGGGAGTCGAGACACCGGGGAGCTGTTTTTT
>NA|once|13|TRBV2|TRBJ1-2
CASSDGRTYGYTF
TGTGCCAGCAGCGACGGACGGACATATGGCTACACCTTC
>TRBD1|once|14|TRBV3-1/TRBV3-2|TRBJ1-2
CASSRGQGLDGYTF
TGTGCCAGCAGCCGGGGACAGGGTCTTGATGGCTACACCTTC
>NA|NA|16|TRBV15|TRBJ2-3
CATSSYGSGRDDTQYF
TGTGCCACCAGCTCCTACGGGTCCGGGCGGGATGATACGCAGTATTTT
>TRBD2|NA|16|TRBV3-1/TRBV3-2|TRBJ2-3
CASSRTSGALLDTQYF
TGTGCCAGCAGCCGGACTAGCGGGGCCCTTTTGGATACGCAGTATTTT
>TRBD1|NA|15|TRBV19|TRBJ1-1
CASSSGQGLNTEAFF
TGTGCCAGTAGTTCCGGACAGGGCCTGAACACTGAAGCTTTCTTT
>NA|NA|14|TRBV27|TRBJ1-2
CASSLSPRVNGYTF
TGTGCCAGCAGTTTAAGCCCCCGGGTAAATGGCTACACCTTC
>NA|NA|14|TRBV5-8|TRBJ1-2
CASSPRTPNYGYTF
TGTGCCAGCAGCCCGAGGACACCTAACTATGGCTACACCTTC
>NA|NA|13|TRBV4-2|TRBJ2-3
CASSRSGKDTQYF
TGTGCCAGCAGCCGGTCAGGGAAAGATACGCAGTATTTT
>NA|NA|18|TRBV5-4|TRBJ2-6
CASSLVARGPSGANVLTF
TGTGCCAGCAGCTTGGTCGCCAGGGGACCCTCTGGGGCCAACGTCCTGACTTTC
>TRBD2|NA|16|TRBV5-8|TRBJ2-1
CASSSLPGLASNEQFF
TGTGCCAGCAGCTCATTACCGGGACTAGCTTCGAATGAGCAGTTCTTC
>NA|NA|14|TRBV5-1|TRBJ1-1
CASSSPPENTEAFF
TGCGCCAGCAGCTCCCCACCAGAGAACACTGAAGCTTTCTTT
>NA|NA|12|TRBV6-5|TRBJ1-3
CATGRSGNTIYF
TGTGCCACAGGGCGCTCTGGAAACACCATATATTTT
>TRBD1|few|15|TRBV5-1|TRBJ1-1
CASRFRQGRDAEAFF
TGCGCCAGCAGGTTCAGACAGGGCAGAGACGCTGAAGCTTTCTTT
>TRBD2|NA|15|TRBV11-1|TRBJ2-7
CASSLVLAGYYEQYF
TGTGCCAGCAGCTTAGTTCTAGCGGGATACTACGAGCAGTACTTC
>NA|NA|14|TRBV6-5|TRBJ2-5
CASRLTSNGETQYF
TGTGCCAGCAGACTAACTTCGAACGGAGAGACCCAGTACTTC
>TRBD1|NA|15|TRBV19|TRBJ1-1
CASRLSTGGGSEAFF
TGTGCCAGTAGGCTATCGACAGGGGGCGGTTCTGAAGCTTTCTTT
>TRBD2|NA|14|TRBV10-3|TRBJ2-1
CAISEGGGGNEQFF
TGTGCCATCAGTGAGGGCGGGGGGGGAAATGAGCAGTTCTTC
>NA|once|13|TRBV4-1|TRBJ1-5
CASSQDRGQPQHF
TGCGCCAGCAGCCAAGATAGGGGTCAGCCCCAGCATTTT
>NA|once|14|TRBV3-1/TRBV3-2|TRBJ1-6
CASSQDWTLSPLHF
TGTGCCAGCAGCCAAGATTGGACTCTTTCACCCCTCCACTTT
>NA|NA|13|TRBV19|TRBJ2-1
CASRSSLLSEQFF
TGTGCCAGTAGATCTAGTCTTCTTAGTGAGCAGTTCTTC
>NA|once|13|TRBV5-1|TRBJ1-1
CASSVQPNTEAFF
TGCGCCAGCAGCGTACAGCCGAACACTGAAGCTTTCTTT
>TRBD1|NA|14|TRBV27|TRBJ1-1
CASSADRGSTEAFF
TGTGCCAGCAGTGCCGACAGGGGCTCCACTGAAGCTTTCTTT
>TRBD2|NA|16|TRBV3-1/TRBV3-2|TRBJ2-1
CASSHEGTRTDNEQFF
TGTGCCAGCAGCCACGAAGGGACTAGAACTGACAATGAGCAGTTCTTC
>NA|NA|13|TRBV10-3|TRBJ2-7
CAISESTYYEQYF
TGTGCCATCAGTGAGTCTACTTACTACGAGCAGTACTTC
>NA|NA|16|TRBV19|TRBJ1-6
CASSIRASSGDSPLHF
TGTGCCAGTAGTATCCGGGCATCCAGCGGGGATTCACCCCTCCACTTT
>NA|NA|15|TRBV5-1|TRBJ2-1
CASSASDSGYNEQFF
TGCGCCAGCAGCGCCTCAGACTCGGGCTACAATGAGCAGTTCTTC
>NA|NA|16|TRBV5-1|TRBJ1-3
CASSLAILGPGNTIYF
TGCGCCAGCAGCTTGGCGATCCTTGGGCCTGGAAACACCATATATTTT
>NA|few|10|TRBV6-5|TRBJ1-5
CASSGQPQHF
TGTGCCAGCAGCGGGCAGCCCCAGCATTTT
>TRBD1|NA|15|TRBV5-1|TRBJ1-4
CASSKTGPENEKLFF
TGCGCCAGCAGCAAGACAGGGCCAGAGAATGAAAAACTGTTTTTT
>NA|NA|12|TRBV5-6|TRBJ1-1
CASSLQGTEAFF
TGTGCCAGCAGCTTGCAGGGCACTGAAGCTTTCTTT
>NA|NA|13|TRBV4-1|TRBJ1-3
CASRAVSGNTIYF
TGCGCCAGCAGGGCTGTCTCTGGAAACACCATATATTTT
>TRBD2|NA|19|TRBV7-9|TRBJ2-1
CASNHLAGGLSSSYNEQFF
TGTGCCAGCAACCATCTAGCGGGGGGTCTATCTAGCTCCTACAATGAGCAGTTCTTC
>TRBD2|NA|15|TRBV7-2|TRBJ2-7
CASDLRGESVYEQYF
TGTGCCAGCGATCTTCGGGGGGAGTCGGTCTACGAGCAGTACTTC
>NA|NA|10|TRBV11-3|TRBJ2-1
CASRAYEQFF
TGTGCCAGCAGAGCGTATGAGCAGTTCTTC
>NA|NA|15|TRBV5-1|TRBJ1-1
CASSPLVDRNTEAFF
TGCGCCAGCAGCCCACTAGTGGACAGAAACACTGAAGCTTTCTTT
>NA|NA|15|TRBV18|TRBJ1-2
CASSPPQGTNYGYTF
TGTGCCAGCTCACCACCGCAGGGGACCAACTATGGCTACACCTTC
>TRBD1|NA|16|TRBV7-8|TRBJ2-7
CASSTRTGNGPDEQYF
TGTGCCAGCAGCACACGGACAGGGAATGGCCCTGACGAGCAGTACTTC